Listed below are T cell receptor beta chains from one sample, sequenced in a study of memory CD4+ T cells and cytomegalovirus serostatus. Data came from immunoSEQ multiplex PCR; TCRdb stores just in-frame clones and leaves some out. The data show approximately 50,000 clones, with 60% to 75% seen just once and about 3% held by the top ten. The sequencing input was memory CD4+ T cells from blood. The receptors were sampled from an adult in good health and CMV-seropositive. The CDR3 runs from the conserved cysteine through the conserved F or W. A D gene is named only where the DNA matches it firmly. Where a row states a size, it is once, few, many or the class of an expanded clone; other rows omit it.

J: TRBJ2-5; length: 14; V: TRBV30; size: -; D: TRBD1; CDR3: CAWSLTGLQETQYF; DNA: TGTGCCTGGAGCCTGACAGGGTTGCAAGAGACCCAGTACTTC
J: TRBJ2-3; length: 12; V: TRBV29-1; size: -; D: -; CDR3: CSGRSSTDTQYF; DNA: TGCAGCGGGCGGAGTAGCACAGATACGCAGTATTTT
J: TRBJ1-4; length: 13; V: TRBV30; size: -; D: -; CDR3: CAWSVLFGEKLFF; DNA: TGTGCCTGGAGTGTACTATTTGGTGAAAAACTGTTTTTT
J: TRBJ1-2; length: 14; V: TRBV7-9; size: -; D: -; CDR3: CASSTLTVSYGYTF; DNA: TGTGCCAGCAGTACCCTTACAGTTTCCTATGGCTACACCTTC
J: TRBJ2-7; length: 13; V: TRBV7-2; size: many; D: -; CDR3: CASSAIRGYEQYF; DNA: TGTGCCAGCAGCGCAATAAGGGGGTACGAGCAGTACTTC
J: TRBJ1-1; length: 18; V: TRBV7-2; size: few; D: -; CDR3: CASSLARTAGRKDTEAFF; DNA: TGTGCCAGCAGCTTAGCGCGTACGGCAGGGAGAAAAGACACTGAAGCTTTCTTT
J: TRBJ1-1; length: 14; V: TRBV5-1; size: -; D: -; CDR3: CASSLASMNTEAFF; DNA: TGCGCCAGCAGCTTGGCGAGTATGAACACTGAAGCTTTCTTT
J: TRBJ2-6; length: 19; V: TRBV5-1; size: -; D: TRBD2; CDR3: CASSLAPGTSGTGANVLTF; DNA: TGCGCCAGCAGCTTGGCACCCGGGACTAGCGGGACCGGGGCCAACGTCCTGACTTTC
J: TRBJ1-4; length: 18; V: TRBV4-3; size: -; D: TRBD1; CDR3: CASSQDPRGTGSNEKLFF; DNA: TGCGCCAGCAGCCAAGATCCCAGGGGGACAGGGTCTAATGAAAAACTGTTTTTT
J: TRBJ2-7; length: 13; V: TRBV19; size: -; D: -; CDR3: CASNRWGSNEQYF; DNA: TGTGCCAGTAATCGTTGGGGGTCTAATGAGCAGTACTTC
J: TRBJ1-2; length: 14; V: TRBV11-3; size: -; D: TRBD1; CDR3: CASSLRDRGKGYTF; DNA: TGTGCCAGCAGCCTCCGGGACAGGGGGAAAGGCTACACCTTC
J: TRBJ1-2; length: 11; V: TRBV10-3; size: -; D: -; CDR3: CASWDNYGYTF; DNA: TGTGCCTCGTGGGATAACTATGGCTACACCTTC
J: TRBJ2-2; length: 15; V: TRBV19; size: -; D: TRBD2; CDR3: CASSMGREFTGELFF; DNA: TGTGCCAGTAGTATGGGGCGGGAGTTCACCGGGGAGCTGTTTTTT
J: TRBJ2-5; length: 13; V: TRBV27; size: -; D: -; CDR3: CASSLSGQETQYF; DNA: TGTGCCAGCAGTTTATCTGGGCAAGAGACCCAGTACTTC
J: TRBJ2-2; length: 14; V: TRBV28; size: -; D: -; CDR3: CASSSYGLTGELFF; DNA: TGTGCCAGCAGTTCCTACGGATTGACCGGGGAGCTGTTTTTT
J: TRBJ1-2; length: 15; V: TRBV10-3; size: -; D: -; CDR3: CATTGSVSSVYGYTF; DNA: TGTGCCACAACGGGCTCAGTGTCTTCTGTCTATGGCTACACCTTC
J: TRBJ2-1; length: 14; V: TRBV11-3; size: -; D: TRBD2; CDR3: CASSSGLAGNEQFF; DNA: TGTGCCAGCAGCTCAGGACTAGCGGGGAATGAGCAGTTCTTC
J: TRBJ2-5; length: 15; V: TRBV19; size: -; D: TRBD2; CDR3: CASSSPGLGQETQYF; DNA: TGTGCCAGTAGCTCCCCGGGACTAGGCCAAGAGACCCAGTACTTC
J: TRBJ2-7; length: 14; V: TRBV5-1; size: -; D: TRBD1; CDR3: CASTPGTGTYEQYF; DNA: TGCGCCAGCACCCCCGGGACAGGTACCTACGAGCAGTACTTC
J: TRBJ2-3; length: 14; V: TRBV7-2; size: -; D: -; CDR3: CASSLGPGSDTQYF; DNA: TGTGCCAGCAGCTTAGGCCCGGGATCAGATACGCAGTATTTT
J: TRBJ1-1; length: 15; V: TRBV5-4; size: -; D: TRBD1; CDR3: CASSLKGSRGTEAFF; DNA: TGTGCCAGCAGCTTGAAGGGTTCCAGGGGGACTGAAGCTTTCTTT
J: TRBJ2-1; length: 13; V: TRBV18; size: -; D: -; CDR3: CASSRDNSNEQFF; DNA: TGTGCCAGCTCACGGGACAACTCCAATGAGCAGTTCTTC
J: TRBJ2-2; length: 13; V: TRBV6-5; size: few; D: -; CDR3: CASRKQVTGELFF; DNA: TGTGCCAGCAGGAAACAGGTCACCGGGGAGCTGTTTTTT
J: TRBJ1-2; length: 14; V: TRBV7-9; size: -; D: -; CDR3: CASSLGAQHYGYTF; DNA: TGTGCCAGCAGCTTAGGGGCACAACACTATGGCTACACCTTC
J: TRBJ2-2; length: 16; V: TRBV2; size: -; D: TRBD2; CDR3: CASTLSGRAGGGELFF; DNA: TGTGCCAGCACCCTTAGCGGGAGGGCCGGAGGCGGGGAGCTGTTTTTT
J: TRBJ2-3; length: 15; V: TRBV5-1; size: -; D: TRBD2; CDR3: CASSLGLAGTDTQYF; DNA: TGCGCCAGCAGCTTGGGACTAGCGGGAACAGATACGCAGTATTTT
J: TRBJ2-7; length: 14; V: TRBV2; size: many; D: TRBD2; CDR3: CATKGSLAGDEQYF; DNA: TGTGCCACCAAAGGGTCTCTAGCGGGAGACGAGCAGTACTTC
J: TRBJ2-7; length: 11; V: TRBV30; size: -; D: -; CDR3: CAWSMGYEQYF; DNA: TGTGCCTGGTCAATGGGTTACGAGCAGTACTTC
J: TRBJ2-6; length: 14; V: TRBV6-6; size: -; D: TRBD1; CDR3: CASDRGPGANVLTF; DNA: TGTGCCAGTGACAGGGGACCTGGGGCCAACGTCCTGACTTTC
J: TRBJ2-1; length: 15; V: TRBV28; size: -; D: TRBD1; CDR3: CASRSGTGAYNEQFF; DNA: TGTGCCAGCAGATCCGGGACAGGGGCCTACAATGAGCAGTTCTTC
J: TRBJ1-2; length: 11; V: TRBV12-5; size: once; D: -; CDR3: CADEANYGYTF; DNA: TGTGCTGATGAAGCTAACTATGGCTACACCTTC
J: TRBJ2-2; length: 12; V: TRBV2; size: -; D: -; CDR3: CASLEVTGELFF; DNA: TGTGCCAGTCTGGAGGTAACCGGGGAGCTGTTTTTT
J: TRBJ2-1; length: 12; V: TRBV14; size: -; D: -; CDR3: CASSRQYGEQFF; DNA: TGTGCCAGCAGCCGACAGTACGGTGAGCAGTTCTTC
J: TRBJ2-1; length: 18; V: TRBV5-4; size: -; D: TRBD1; CDR3: CASSRRRTGGGLDNEQFF; DNA: TGTGCCAGCAGCCGACGACGGACAGGGGGGGGGTTAGACAATGAGCAGTTCTTC
J: TRBJ2-6; length: 13; V: TRBV27; size: -; D: -; CDR3: CARKGPGANVLTF; DNA: TGTGCCAGGAAAGGACCAGGGGCCAACGTCCTGACTTTC
J: TRBJ2-7; length: 15; V: TRBV7-2; size: -; D: -; CDR3: CASSLGPSPLYEQYF; DNA: TGTGCCAGCAGCCTAGGACCGTCCCCGTTGTACGAGCAGTACTTC
J: TRBJ2-7; length: 16; V: TRBV25-1; size: -; D: TRBD2; CDR3: CASSAGLAGGGYEQYF; DNA: TGTGCCAGCAGTGCTGGACTAGCGGGAGGGGGTTACGAGCAGTACTTC
J: TRBJ2-5; length: 15; V: TRBV5-1; size: -; D: TRBD2; CDR3: CASSLVGLATQTQYF; DNA: TGCGCCAGCAGCTTGGTGGGACTAGCGACCCAGACCCAGTACTTC
J: TRBJ1-2; length: 14; V: TRBV2; size: -; D: TRBD1; CDR3: CASSDPGQGYGYTF; DNA: TGTGCCAGCAGTGATCCCGGACAGGGCTATGGCTACACCTTC
J: TRBJ2-5; length: 18; V: TRBV5-1; size: few; D: TRBD2; CDR3: CASSPGASGTMAQETQYF; DNA: TGCGCCAGCAGCCCCGGGGCTAGCGGGACGATGGCACAAGAGACCCAGTACTTC
J: TRBJ1-1; length: 14; V: TRBV6-5; size: once; D: TRBD1; CDR3: CASGRQGQNTEAFF; DNA: TGTGCCAGCGGGAGACAGGGGCAGAACACTGAAGCTTTCTTT
J: TRBJ2-1; length: 11; V: TRBV20-1; size: -; D: -; CDR3: CSAQVYNEQFF; DNA: TGCAGTGCCCAGGTTTACAATGAGCAGTTCTTC
J: TRBJ2-1; length: 14; V: TRBV19; size: -; D: -; CDR3: CASSIGNSYNEQFF; DNA: TGTGCCAGTAGTATCGGGAACAGCTACAATGAGCAGTTCTTC
J: TRBJ1-1; length: 13; V: TRBV7-2; size: -; D: -; CDR3: CASSLDKGNEAFF; DNA: TGTGCCAGCAGCTTAGATAAGGGCAATGAAGCTTTCTTT
J: TRBJ2-5; length: 16; V: TRBV7-2; size: -; D: -; CDR3: CASSSSGTPYAETQYF; DNA: TGTGCCAGCAGCTCCTCCGGGACACCCTACGCAGAGACCCAGTACTTC
J: TRBJ2-3; length: 12; V: TRBV28; size: once; D: -; CDR3: CASSLRRDTQYF; DNA: TGTGCCAGCAGTTTACGGAGGGATACGCAGTATTTT
J: TRBJ2-7; length: 13; V: TRBV5-1; size: -; D: TRBD1; CDR3: CASRQGQGGEQYF; DNA: TGCGCCAGCAGACAGGGACAGGGAGGCGAGCAGTACTTC
J: TRBJ2-1; length: 13; V: TRBV28; size: -; D: -; CDR3: CASSSRGSAEQFF; DNA: TGTGCCAGCAGTTCCCGGGGATCTGCTGAGCAGTTCTTC